The 3 T cell receptor beta chains below were found in one sample sequenced in a study of blood T cell repertoires in COVID-19 (TCRdb year 2020). Library preparation was by the immunoSEQ multiplex PCR assay. The source is immuneACCESS, and TCRdb retained only in-frame sequences with V and J called. Part of the clones is not carried over; for the studies checked, unresolved V genes explain less than half of this, and the remainder is unexplained. The sample table lists 250,000 or so clones, about four fifths of them with a count of one. The top ten clones comprise approximately 2% of the sample. The specimen sequenced was peripheral blood. The receptors stem from a man aged 30 to 39 who had recovered from COVID-19.

This chain connects TRBV5-1 to TRBJ2-3, with D tentatively TRBD1 (5 bases). CDR1 and CDR2 from the germline V gene are SGHRS and YFSETQ. Trimming took 4 bases from V and 0 from J, leaving 9 bases between them. The CDR3 is 14 residues long. Here the CDR3 reads CASSQRQSTDTQYF. The CDR3 region has the DNA TGCGCCAGCAGCCAACGACAGAGCACAGATACGCAGTATTTT.

This clone has just one count. The chain is built from TRBV20-1 and TRBJ1-1; no firm D call. Germline lookup yields CDR1 DFQATT and CDR2 SNEGSKA (reference sequence). Trimming took 3 bases from V and 0 from J, leaving 8 bases between them. The CDR3 has 13 residues. The DNA for the CDR3 is TGCAGTGCTAGTACCGGGTTGAACACTGAAGCTTTCTTT. Protein: CSASTGLNTEAFF.

The V gene is TRBV7-8, the J gene TRBJ2-2; perhaps TRBD1 as D (6 bases). This CDR3 is built from 17 residues. The V end lost 5 bases, the J end lost 1 base, and 17 bases lay between the germline ends. Germline V lookup: CDR1 SGHVS, CDR2 FQNEAQ. CDR3 residues: CASSAALRDKNTGELFF. DNA for the CDR3: TGTGCCAGCAGCGCCGCCCTCCGGGACAAGAACACCGGGGAGCTGTTTTTT. Full variable domain (outside the CDR3, taken from reference TRBV7-8 and TRBJ2-2): GAGVSQSPRYKVAKRGQDVALRCDPISGHVSLFWYQQALGQGPEFLTYFQNEAQLDKSGLPSDRFFAERPEGSVSTLKIQRTQQEDSAVYLCASSAALRDKNTGELFFGEGSRLTVL.